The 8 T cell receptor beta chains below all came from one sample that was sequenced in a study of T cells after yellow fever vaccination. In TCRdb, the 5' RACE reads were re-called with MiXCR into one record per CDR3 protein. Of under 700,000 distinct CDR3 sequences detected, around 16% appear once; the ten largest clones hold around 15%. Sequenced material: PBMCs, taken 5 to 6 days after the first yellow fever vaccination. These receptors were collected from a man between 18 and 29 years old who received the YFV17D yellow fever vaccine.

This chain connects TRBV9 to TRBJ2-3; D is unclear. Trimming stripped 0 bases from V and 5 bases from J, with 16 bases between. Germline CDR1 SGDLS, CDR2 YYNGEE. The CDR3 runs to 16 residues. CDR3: CASSVVGSQERDTQYF. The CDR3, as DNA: TGTGCCAGCAGCGTAGTTGGAAGTCAGGAAAGAGATACGCAGTATTTT.

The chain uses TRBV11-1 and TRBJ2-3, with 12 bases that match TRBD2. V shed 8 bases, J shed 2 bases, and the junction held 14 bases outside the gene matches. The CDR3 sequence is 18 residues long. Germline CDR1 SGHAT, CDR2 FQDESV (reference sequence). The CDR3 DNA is TGTGCCAGCTGCTCCACTCGTGGACTAGCGGGACCCACAGATACGCAGTATTTT. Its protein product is CASCSTRGLAGPTDTQYF.

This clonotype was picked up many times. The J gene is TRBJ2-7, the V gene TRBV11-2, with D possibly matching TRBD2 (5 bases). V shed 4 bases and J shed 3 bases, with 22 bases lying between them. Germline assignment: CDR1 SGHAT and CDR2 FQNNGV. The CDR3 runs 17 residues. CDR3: CASSSGMGPSPSYEQYF. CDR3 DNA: TGTGCCAGCAGCTCGGGGATGGGCCCATCTCCTAGCTACGAGCAGTACTTC.

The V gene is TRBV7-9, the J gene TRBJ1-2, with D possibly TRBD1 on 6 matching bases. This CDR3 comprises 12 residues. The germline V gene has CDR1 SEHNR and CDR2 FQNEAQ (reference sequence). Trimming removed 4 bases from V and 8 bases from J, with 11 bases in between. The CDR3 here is CASSYEGGGYTF. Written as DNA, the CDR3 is TGTGCCAGCAGCTACGAGGGGGGAGGCTACACCTTC.

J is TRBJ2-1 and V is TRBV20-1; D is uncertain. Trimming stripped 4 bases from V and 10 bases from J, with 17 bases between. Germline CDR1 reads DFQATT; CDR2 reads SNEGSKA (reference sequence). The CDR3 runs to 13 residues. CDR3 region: CSATGPRNWEQFF. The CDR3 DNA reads TGCAGTGCTACCGGGCCCCGGAATTGGGAGCAGTTCTTC.

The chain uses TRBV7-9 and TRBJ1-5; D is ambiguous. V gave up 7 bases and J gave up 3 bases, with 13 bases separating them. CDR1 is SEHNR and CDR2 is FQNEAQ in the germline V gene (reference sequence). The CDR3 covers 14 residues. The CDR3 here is CASTNVGNNQPQHF. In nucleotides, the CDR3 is TGTGCCAGCACGAATGTGGGGAACAATCAGCCCCAGCATTTT.

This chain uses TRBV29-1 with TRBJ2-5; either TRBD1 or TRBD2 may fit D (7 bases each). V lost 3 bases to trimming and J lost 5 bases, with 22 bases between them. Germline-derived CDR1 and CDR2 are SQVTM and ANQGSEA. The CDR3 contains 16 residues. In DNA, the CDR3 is TGCAGCGTTGACCTCACCCGGGACCAGGGGGGGGAGACCCAGTACTTC. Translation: CSVDLTRDQGGETQYF. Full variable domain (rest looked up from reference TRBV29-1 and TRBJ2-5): SAVISQKPSRDICQRGTSLTIQCQVDSQVTMMFWYRQQPGQSLTLIATANQGSEATYESGFVIDKFPISRPNLTFSTLTVSNMSPEDSSIYLCSVDLTRDQGGETQYFGPGTRLLVL.

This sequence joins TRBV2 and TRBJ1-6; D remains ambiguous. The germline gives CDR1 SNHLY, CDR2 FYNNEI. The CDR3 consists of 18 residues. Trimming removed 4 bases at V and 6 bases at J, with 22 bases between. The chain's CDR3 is CASSVMLAATFSNSPLHF. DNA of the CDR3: TGTGCCAGCAGTGTAATGTTGGCAGCTACCTTTTCTAATTCACCCCTCCACTTT.